Following are 11 T cell receptor beta chains from one sample sequenced in a study of identical twins. TCRdb independently ran MiXCR on the 5' RACE reads; one entry per CDR3 protein. The sample holds 420,000 or so distinct CDR3 sequences, about 18% seen once. Source material: naive T cells sorted from blood. Receptors originate from a man aged 50-60 years in good health.

This clonotype was counted only a few times. This chain connects TRBV15 to TRBJ2-1; D is possibly TRBD1 (6 bases). Trimming removed 3 bases from V and 5 bases from J, with 17 bases in between. Germline CDR1 is LNHNV and CDR2 is YYDKDF (reference sequence). The CDR3 sequence is 16 residues long. DNA for the CDR3: TGTGCCACCAGCAGTAGCCGTTACAGGGAAAACAATGAGCAGTTCTTC. As protein: CATSSSRYRENNEQFF.

Only a few counts were recorded for this clonotype. The chain carries TRBV3-1 and TRBJ2-3, with 9 nucleotides matching TRBD1. The V and J ends lost 4 bases and 2 bases, in that order; junction bases with no gene match: 7. Germline loops: CDR1 LGHDT, CDR2 YNNKEL (reference sequence). The CDR3 is 16 residues long. The CDR3 DNA sequence: TGTGCCAGCAGCCCGGACAGGGGACTAATCACAGATACGCAGTATTTT. It encodes CASSPDRGLITDTQYF.

The chain recombines TRBV7-3 with TRBJ1-6; TRBD1 matches 7 bases. CDR1 is SGHTA, CDR2 FQGTGA, per germline. The CDR3 loop spans 14 amino acids. V was clipped by 5 bases and J by 9 bases; unmatched bases: 7. CDR3 in amino acids: CASSPTGVGSPLHF. CDR3 nucleotides: TGTGCCAGCAGCCCCACAGGGGTCGGTTCACCCCTCCACTTT. Looking up the rest from reference TRBV7-3 and TRBJ1-6 gives the full variable domain: GAGVSQTPSNKVTEKGKYVELRCDPISGHTALYWYRQSLGQGPEFLIYFQGTGAADDSGLPNDRFFAVRPEGSVSTLKIQRTERGDSAVYLCASSPTGVGSPLHFGNGTRLTVT.

The sample holds many counts of this clonotype. This chain connects TRBV6-4 to TRBJ2-3, with 7 bases fitting TRBD2. The CDR3 extends over 15 amino acids. V was pared by 3 bases and J by 4 bases, with 7 bases of the junction left unmatched. Germline assignment: CDR1 MRHNA and CDR2 SNTAGT. The CDR3 is CASSEKGGSSDTQYF. For the CDR3, the DNA is TGTGCCAGCAGTGAGAAGGGAGGGTCTTCAGATACGCAGTATTTT.

At least ten counts were recorded for this clonotype. This chain connects TRBV7-9 to TRBJ2-1; possibly TRBD1 or TRBD2 for D (5 bases each). V was trimmed by 6 bases and J by 9 bases, leaving 18 bases between them. Germline V CDR1 and CDR2: SEHNR, FQNEAQ (reference sequence). The CDR3 is 14 amino acids. The CDR3: CASRGVGAPGEQFF. CDR3 in DNA: TGTGCCAGCAGGGGGGTTGGGGCCCCCGGTGAGCAGTTCTTC.

In this sample, this clonotype turned up a few times. This sequence joins TRBV7-9 and TRBJ2-3, with D perhaps TRBD1 (5 bases). Trimming removed 2 bases from V and 0 bases from J, with 9 bases in between. Germline lookup yields CDR1 SEHNR and CDR2 FQNEAQ (reference sequence). The CDR3 consists of 15 residues. This CDR3 reads CASSLFQGSTDTQYF. The CDR3 nucleotides read TGTGCCAGCAGCTTATTCCAGGGTAGCACAGATACGCAGTATTTT.

This clonotype came up many times. The rearrangement uses TRBV28 and TRBJ2-7; 7 positions match TRBD1. The CDR3 is 14 residues long. In germline, CDR1 is MDHEN, CDR2 SYDVKM. Losses at the gene ends were 6 bases for V and 1 base for J; bases not matched to a gene: 6. CDR3: CASRARTGSYEQYF. For the CDR3, the DNA is TGTGCCAGCAGGGCCAGGACAGGTTCCTACGAGCAGTACTTC.

This clonotype was seen ten or more times. The genes are TRBV5-8 and TRBJ2-1; no clear D. Trimming removed 6 bases from V and 5 bases from J, with 3 bases in between. The CDR3 covers 10 residues. Germline lookup yields CDR1 SGHTS and CDR2 YDEGEE. CDR3 amino acids: CASIDNEQFF. The CDR3 nucleotides read TGTGCCAGCATAGACAATGAGCAGTTCTTC.

There are many counts of this clonotype. The chain links TRBV9 to TRBJ2-2; D is undetermined. Germline CDR1 reads SGDLS; CDR2 reads YYNGEE. CDR3 length: 13 amino acids. Trimming removed 0 bases from V and 6 bases from J, with 6 bases in between. CDR3 sequence (DNA): TGTGCCAGCAGCGTAGGGCCGGCCGGGGAGCTGTTTTTT. This codes for CASSVGPAGELFF.

This clonotype occurred a few times. V is TRBV10-3 and J is TRBJ2-1; maybe TRBD1 (5 bases). Trimming stripped 2 bases from V and 3 bases from J, with 8 bases between. The CDR3 consists of 14 residues. Per the germline V gene, CDR1 is ENHRY and CDR2 is SYGVKD. The CDR3 reads CAISEGAGYNEQFF. Written as DNA, the CDR3 is TGTGCCATCAGTGAGGGGGCAGGCTACAATGAGCAGTTCTTC.

Many counts were recorded for this clonotype. The chain has TRBV11-1 and TRBJ2-1; no definite D call. The CDR3 spans 18 residues. Germline-derived CDR1 and CDR2 are SGHAT and FQDESV (reference sequence). V dropped 5 bases and J dropped 7 bases, with 27 bases sitting between them. The CDR3 DNA follows: TGTGCCAGCAGCCCCCGTGGCCCTCTAGAGATCCTAAGGAATGAGCAGTTCTTC. This gives the protein CASSPRGPLEILRNEQFF.